These T cell receptor beta chains were read from a single sample in a study of cytomegalovirus exposure and HLA in healthy donors. Generated by immunoSEQ multiplex PCR, the TCRdb table keeps only in-frame clones and is missing some. The repertoire includes about 120,000 clones, around 10% of them detected once, and 3% to 3.5% sits in the top ten. Sequencing was done on a sample of PBMCs. Receptor source: a man aged 30 to 39 in good health and CMV-seronegative. Both conserved end residues are part of each CDR3. The D gene is left open where the match is weak. The size field is filled for only some rows; it gives once, few, many or a size class.

>NA|TRBV2|TRBJ2-7|TRBD2
CASLDLAGVTYEQYF
TGTGCCAGCCTAGACCTAGCGGGAGTAACCTACGAGCAGTACTTC
>NA|TRBV11-2|TRBJ1-1|NA
CASSLDIRGAQNTEAFF
TGTGCCAGCAGCTTAGATATTCGGGGGGCGCAAAACACTGAAGCTTTCTTT
>NA|TRBV19|TRBJ1-5|NA
CASSKMGGGSNQPQHF
TGTGCCAGTAGCAAAATGGGTGGGGGGAGCAATCAGCCCCAGCATTTT
>NA|TRBV27|TRBJ2-7|TRBD1
CASGQGSYEQYF
TGTGCCAGCGGACAGGGGAGCTACGAGCAGTACTTC
>few|TRBV28|TRBJ1-5|TRBD1
CASSFTGDSRQPQHF
TGTGCCAGCAGTTTCACTGGGGACAGTAGGCAGCCCCAGCATTTT
>NA|TRBV29-1|TRBJ1-2|TRBD1
CSVETGGSYGYTF
TGCAGCGTTGAGACAGGGGGTTCCTATGGCTACACCTTC
>NA|TRBV7-2|TRBJ2-7|TRBD1
CASSEGQGGEQYF
TGTGCCAGCAGCGAGGGACAGGGCGGCGAGCAGTACTTC
>few|TRBV9|TRBJ1-2|TRBD1
CASSPLTGMSDGYTF
TGTGCCAGCAGCCCCTTGACAGGGATGAGCGATGGCTACACCTTC
>few|TRBV6-1|TRBJ1-5|TRBD1
CASSGTGDSNQPQHF
TGTGCCAGCAGTGGGACAGGAGATAGCAATCAGCCCCAGCATTTT
>few|TRBV27|TRBJ1-5|NA
CASSLRGSNQPQHF
TGTGCCAGCAGTTTAAGGGGCAGCAATCAGCCCCAGCATTTT
>few|TRBV14|TRBJ2-5|TRBD1
CASSQDRVRETQYF
TGTGCCAGCAGCCAGGACAGGGTGAGGGAGACCCAGTACTTC
>few|TRBV5-1|TRBJ2-5|TRBD1
CASSLNAQGEGETQYF
TGCGCCAGCAGCTTGAATGCACAGGGGGAAGGAGAGACCCAGTACTTC
>NA|TRBV15|TRBJ1-5|NA
CATSRAGGPRRPQHF
TGTGCCACCAGCAGAGCGGGGGGACCTCGGCGGCCCCAGCATTTT
>NA|TRBV7-2|TRBJ1-1|NA
CASSPIQDGIGTEAFF
TGTGCCAGCAGCCCTATTCAGGACGGGATTGGCACTGAAGCTTTCTTT
>few|TRBV28|TRBJ2-7|TRBD2
CASSELAGVYEQYF
TGTGCCAGCAGCGAATTAGCGGGAGTATACGAGCAGTACTTC
>few|TRBV7-2|TRBJ2-5|NA
CASSLAGQVLETQYF
TGTGCCAGCAGCTTAGCGGGTCAGGTACTGGAGACCCAGTACTTC
>NA|TRBV28|TRBJ1-5|NA
CASSLGGAGQPQHF
TGTGCCAGCAGTTTAGGGGGGGCAGGGCAGCCCCAGCATTTT
>NA|TRBV19|TRBJ1-5|NA
CASSIRDSNQPQHF
TGTGCCAGTAGTATTCGGGATAGCAATCAGCCCCAGCATTTT
>few|TRBV19|TRBJ2-7|NA
CATRQGHELYEQSF
TGTGCCACCAGGCAAGGACACGAACTCTACGAGCAGTCCTTC
>NA|TRBV5-1|TRBJ2-5|TRBD1
CASSLEGRGKETQYF
TGCGCCAGCAGCTTGGAAGGCAGGGGGAAAGAGACCCAGTACTTC
>NA|TRBV28|TRBJ2-7|TRBD2
CASSSLAGGRYEQYF
TGTGCCAGCAGTTCCTTAGCGGGAGGCCGCTACGAGCAGTACTTC
>NA|TRBV27|TRBJ2-7|TRBD1
CASSSGTGDHEQYF
TGTGCCAGCAGTTCCGGGACAGGGGACCACGAGCAGTACTTC
>few|TRBV30|TRBJ2-3|NA
CAWSASGGTDTQYF
TGTGCCTGGAGTGCCTCGGGGGGCACAGATACGCAGTATTTT
>few|TRBV6-6|TRBJ1-5|TRBD1
CASSDRGLSNQPQHF
TGTGCCAGCAGCGACAGGGGGCTTAGCAATCAGCCCCAGCATTTT
>few|TRBV7-2|TRBJ1-1|TRBD1
CASSSRTGNTEAFF
TGTGCCAGCAGCTCGAGGACAGGGAACACTGAAGCTTTCTTT
>NA|TRBV20-1|TRBJ2-7|TRBD1
CSADRAHEQYF
TGCAGCGCCGACAGGGCCCACGAGCAGTACTTC
>few|TRBV19|TRBJ2-7|NA
CASRERAYEQYF
TGTGCCAGCCGGGAAAGGGCCTACGAGCAGTACTTC
>NA|TRBV7-9|TRBJ2-7|NA
CASSLASGQKAYEQYF
TGTGCCAGCAGCTTAGCCTCGGGACAAAAGGCCTACGAGCAGTACTTC
>NA|TRBV4-1|TRBJ2-7|TRBD1
CASSPGQGVAEQYF
TGCGCCAGCAGCCCAGGGCAGGGGGTGGCCGAGCAGTACTTC
>few|TRBV29-1|TRBJ1-1|TRBD1
CSVRDRGGVTEAFF
TGCAGCGTCCGGGACAGGGGAGGGGTCACTGAAGCTTTCTTT
>few|TRBV4-3|TRBJ2-2|NA
CASRDASRGAGELFF
TGCGCCAGCAGAGACGCGAGCAGGGGGGCCGGGGAGCTGTTTTTT
>few|TRBV25-1|TRBJ2-3|TRBD2
CASSEYPSGGDTQYF
TGTGCCAGCAGTGAATACCCTAGCGGGGGAGATACGCAGTATTTT
>NA|TRBV5-6|TRBJ1-3|NA
CASSSLKGGNTIYF
TGTGCCAGCAGCTCCTTAAAGGGAGGCAACACCATATATTTT
>NA|TRBV10-3|TRBJ2-3|TRBD1
CATGDDREWSTDTQYF
TGTGCCACCGGGGATGACAGGGAGTGGAGCACAGATACGCAGTATTTT
>NA|TRBV6-6|TRBJ2-3|TRBD2
CAGRLAGGDTQYF
TGTGCCGGACGACTAGCGGGAGGAGATACGCAGTATTTT
>NA|TRBV6-1|TRBJ2-7|TRBD2
CASSAVAGPAYEQYF
TGTGCCAGCAGTGCAGTAGCGGGGCCAGCCTACGAGCAGTACTTC
>few|TRBV29-1|TRBJ2-1|TRBD1
CSVEDGTGDNEQFF
TGCAGCGTTGAAGATGGGACAGGGGACAATGAGCAGTTCTTC
>NA|TRBV5-1|TRBJ1-3|NA
CASSLEQGRSGNTIYF
TGCGCCAGCAGCTTGGAACAGGGCCGCTCTGGAAACACCATATATTTT
>few|TRBV2|TRBJ2-7|NA
CASSEERPGTPPYEQYF
TGTGCCAGCAGTGAAGAGAGGCCCGGGACTCCGCCCTACGAGCAGTACTTC
>NA|TRBV2|TRBJ1-5|NA
CASRGLGLGHF
TGTGCCAGCAGGGGCCTCGGACTCGGGCATTTT
>NA|TRBV28|TRBJ1-3|NA
CASSSPRGSGNTIYF
TGTGCCAGCAGTTCCCCTCGGGGCTCTGGAAACACCATATATTTT
>few|TRBV9|TRBJ2-5|TRBD2
CASSVGTSGISETQYF
TGTGCCAGCAGCGTAGGGACTAGCGGGATTTCTGAGACCCAGTACTTC
>NA|TRBV6-5|TRBJ2-7|TRBD1
CASSYRDGTGKYEQYF
TGTGCCAGCAGTTACAGGGACGGGACAGGGAAATACGAGCAGTACTTC
>few|TRBV9|TRBJ1-2|NA
CASSVSQGLGGYTF
TGTGCCAGCAGCGTATCCCAGGGGTTGGGTGGCTACACCTTC
>few|TRBV27|TRBJ2-7|TRBD2
CASSKGTSGYEQYF
TGTGCCAGCAGCAAAGGGACTAGCGGCTACGAGCAGTACTTC
>NA|TRBV7-2|TRBJ2-7|TRBD1
CASSLGQGAYEQYF
TGTGCCAGCAGCTTAGGACAGGGGGCGTACGAGCAGTACTTC
>NA|TRBV5-6|TRBJ2-2|NA
CASSLRQMKNTGELFF
TGTGCCAGCAGCTTGAGACAGATGAAGAACACCGGGGAGCTGTTTTTT
>few|TRBV2|TRBJ1-5|NA
CASSAVKPQHF
TGTGCCAGCAGTGCAGTGAAGCCCCAGCATTTT
>few|TRBV5-1|TRBJ2-5|TRBD2
CASSLVGLAGETQYF
TGCGCCAGCAGCCTGGTGGGACTAGCGGGAGAGACCCAGTACTTC
>NA|TRBV4-1|TRBJ1-4|NA
CASSHVAGEKLFF
TGCGCCAGCAGCCACGTGGCGGGAGAAAAACTGTTTTTT
>few|TRBV6-5|TRBJ1-4|NA
CASRGVGQGGEKLFF
TGTGCCAGCAGGGGGGTTGGTCAGGGAGGTGAAAAACTGTTTTTT
>NA|TRBV4-3|TRBJ2-5|TRBD1
CASSQRGRGETQYF
TGCGCCAGCAGCCAAAGGGGGCGTGGGGAGACCCAGTACTTC